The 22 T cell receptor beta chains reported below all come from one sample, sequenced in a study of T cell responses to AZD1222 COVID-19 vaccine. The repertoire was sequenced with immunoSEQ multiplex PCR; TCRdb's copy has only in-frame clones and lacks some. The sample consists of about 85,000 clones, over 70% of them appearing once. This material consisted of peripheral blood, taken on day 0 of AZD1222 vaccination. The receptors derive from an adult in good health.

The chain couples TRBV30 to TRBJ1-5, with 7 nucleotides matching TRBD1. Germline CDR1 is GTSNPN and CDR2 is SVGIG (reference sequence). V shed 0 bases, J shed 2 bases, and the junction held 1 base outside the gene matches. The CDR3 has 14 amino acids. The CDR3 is CAWSVQGGNQPQHF. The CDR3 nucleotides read TGTGCCTGGAGTGTCCAGGGGGGCAATCAGCCCCAGCATTTT.

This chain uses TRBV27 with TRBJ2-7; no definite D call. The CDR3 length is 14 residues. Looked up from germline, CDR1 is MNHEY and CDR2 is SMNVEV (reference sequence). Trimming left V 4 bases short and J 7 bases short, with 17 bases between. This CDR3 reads CASSSLDSFGEQYF. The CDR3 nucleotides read TGTGCCAGCAGTTCCCTCGATTCGTTCGGGGAGCAGTACTTC.

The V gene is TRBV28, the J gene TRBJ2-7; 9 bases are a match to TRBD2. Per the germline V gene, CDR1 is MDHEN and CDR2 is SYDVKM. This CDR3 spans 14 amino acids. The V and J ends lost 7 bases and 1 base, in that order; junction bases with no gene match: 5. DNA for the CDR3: TGTGCCAGCACCCCAGCGGGAGGTTCCTACGAGCAGTACTTC. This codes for CASTPAGGSYEQYF.

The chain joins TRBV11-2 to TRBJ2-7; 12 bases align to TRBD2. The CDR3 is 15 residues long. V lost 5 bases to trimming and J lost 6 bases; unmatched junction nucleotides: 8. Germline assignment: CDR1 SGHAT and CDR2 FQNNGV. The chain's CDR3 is CASSILAGGPSEQYF. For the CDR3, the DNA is TGTGCCAGCAGCATCCTAGCGGGAGGGCCCAGCGAGCAGTACTTC.

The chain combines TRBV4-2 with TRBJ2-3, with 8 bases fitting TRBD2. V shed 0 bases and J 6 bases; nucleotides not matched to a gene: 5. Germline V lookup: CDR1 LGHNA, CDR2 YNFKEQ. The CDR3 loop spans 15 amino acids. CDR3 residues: CASSQDGGTSDTQYF. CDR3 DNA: TGTGCCAGCAGCCAAGATGGTGGGACTAGTGATACGCAGTATTTT.

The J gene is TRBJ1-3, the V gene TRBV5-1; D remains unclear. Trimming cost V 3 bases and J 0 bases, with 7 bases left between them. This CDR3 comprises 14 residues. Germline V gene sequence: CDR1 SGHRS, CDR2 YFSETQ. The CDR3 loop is CASSSAGSGNTIYF. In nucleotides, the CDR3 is TGCGCCAGCAGCTCAGCCGGCTCTGGAAACACCATATATTTT.

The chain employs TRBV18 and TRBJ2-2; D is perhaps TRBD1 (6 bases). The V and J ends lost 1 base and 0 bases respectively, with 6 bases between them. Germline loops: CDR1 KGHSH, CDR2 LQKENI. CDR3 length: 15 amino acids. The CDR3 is CASSPRQANTGELFF. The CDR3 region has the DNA TGTGCCAGCTCACCACGACAGGCGAACACCGGGGAGCTGTTTTTT.

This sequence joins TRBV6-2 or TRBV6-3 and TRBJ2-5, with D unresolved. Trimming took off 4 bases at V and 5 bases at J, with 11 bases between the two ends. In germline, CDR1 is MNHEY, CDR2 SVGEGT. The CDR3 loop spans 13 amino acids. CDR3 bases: TGTGCCAGCAGTTCCAGGAGCTGGGAGACCCAGTACTTC. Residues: CASSSRSWETQYF.

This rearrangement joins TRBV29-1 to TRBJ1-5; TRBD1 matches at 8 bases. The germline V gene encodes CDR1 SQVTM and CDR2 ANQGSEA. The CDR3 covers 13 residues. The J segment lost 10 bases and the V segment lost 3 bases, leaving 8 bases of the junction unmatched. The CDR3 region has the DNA TGCAGCGTTGACCCAGGGGGCCGTGGTCCCCAGCATTTT. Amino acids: CSVDPGGRGPQHF.

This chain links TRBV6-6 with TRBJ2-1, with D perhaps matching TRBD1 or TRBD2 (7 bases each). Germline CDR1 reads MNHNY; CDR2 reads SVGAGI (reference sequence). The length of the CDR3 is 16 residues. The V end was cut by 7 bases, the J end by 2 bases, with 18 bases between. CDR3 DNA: TGTGCCAGCACCGAAAGGGGGCTAGCGGCCTACAATGAGCAGTTCTTC. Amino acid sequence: CASTERGLAAYNEQFF.

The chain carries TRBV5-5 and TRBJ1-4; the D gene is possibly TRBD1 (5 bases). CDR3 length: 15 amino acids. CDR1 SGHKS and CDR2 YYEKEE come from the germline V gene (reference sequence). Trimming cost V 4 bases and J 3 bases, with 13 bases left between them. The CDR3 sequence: CASSPAGYPNEKLFF. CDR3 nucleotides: TGTGCCAGCAGCCCCGCAGGGTACCCTAATGAAAAACTGTTTTTT.

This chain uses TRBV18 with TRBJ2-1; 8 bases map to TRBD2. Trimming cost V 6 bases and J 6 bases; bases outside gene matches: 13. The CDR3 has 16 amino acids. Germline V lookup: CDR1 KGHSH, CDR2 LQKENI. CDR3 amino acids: CASSLTSGTRSNEQFF. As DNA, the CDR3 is TGTGCCAGCTCGCTCACCTCCGGGACTAGATCCAATGAGCAGTTCTTC. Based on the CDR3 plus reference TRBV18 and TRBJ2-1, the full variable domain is NAGVMQNPRHLVRRRGQEARLRCSPMKGHSHVYWYRQLPEEGLKFMVYLQKENIIDESGMPKERFSAEFPKEGPSILRIQQVVRGDSAAYFCASSLTSGTRSNEQFFGPGTRLTVL.

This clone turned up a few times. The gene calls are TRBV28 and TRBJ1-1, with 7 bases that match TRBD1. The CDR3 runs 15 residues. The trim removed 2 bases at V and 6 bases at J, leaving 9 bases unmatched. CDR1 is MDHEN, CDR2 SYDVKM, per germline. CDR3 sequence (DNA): TGTGCCAGCAGTTTACTGACAGGGCGGAGGGCTGAAGCTTTCTTT. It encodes CASSLLTGRRAEAFF. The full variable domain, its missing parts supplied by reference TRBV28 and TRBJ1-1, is DVKVTQSSRYLVKRTGEKVFLECVQDMDHENMFWYRQDPGLGLRLIYFSYDVKMKEKGDIPEGYSVSREKKERFSLILESASTNQTSMYLCASSLLTGRRAEAFFGQGTRLTVV.

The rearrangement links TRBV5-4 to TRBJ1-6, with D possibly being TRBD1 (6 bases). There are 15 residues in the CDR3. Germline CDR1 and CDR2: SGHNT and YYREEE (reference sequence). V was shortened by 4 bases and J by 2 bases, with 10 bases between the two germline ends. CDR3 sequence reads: CASSIRGPYNSPLHF. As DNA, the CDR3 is TGTGCCAGCAGCATCAGGGGACCCTATAATTCACCCCTCCACTTT.

The CDR3 sequence: CASSRFSGGGEQYF. The CDR3 bases are TGTGCCAGCAGCCGCTTCTCGGGCGGTGGGGAGCAGTACTTC. The V gene is TRBV14, the J gene TRBJ2-7; D remains ambiguous. There are 14 residues in the CDR3. The germline V and J ends were trimmed by 4 bases and 7 bases, with 17 bases remaining between them. Germline V gene sequence: CDR1 SGHDN, CDR2 FVKESK.

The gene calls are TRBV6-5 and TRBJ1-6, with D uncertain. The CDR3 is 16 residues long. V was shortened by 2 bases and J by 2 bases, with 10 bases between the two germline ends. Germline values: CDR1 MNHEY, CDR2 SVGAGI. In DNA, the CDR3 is TGTGCCAGCAGTTACGGGGAATTAACCTATAATTCACCCCTCCACTTT. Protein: CASSYGELTYNSPLHF.

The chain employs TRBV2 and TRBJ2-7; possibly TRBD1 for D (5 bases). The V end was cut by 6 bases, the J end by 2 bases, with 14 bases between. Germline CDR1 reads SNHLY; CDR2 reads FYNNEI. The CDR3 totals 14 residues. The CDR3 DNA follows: TGTGCCAGCAGCCCTCCTGCAGGGCCCTACGAGCAGTACTTC. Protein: CASSPPAGPYEQYF.

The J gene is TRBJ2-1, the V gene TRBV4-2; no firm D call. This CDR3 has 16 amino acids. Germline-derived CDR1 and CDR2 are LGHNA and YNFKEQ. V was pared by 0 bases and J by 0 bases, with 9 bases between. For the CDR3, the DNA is TGTGCCAGCAGCCAAGATCTGAGTAGCTCCTACAATGAGCAGTTCTTC. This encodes CASSQDLSSSYNEQFF.

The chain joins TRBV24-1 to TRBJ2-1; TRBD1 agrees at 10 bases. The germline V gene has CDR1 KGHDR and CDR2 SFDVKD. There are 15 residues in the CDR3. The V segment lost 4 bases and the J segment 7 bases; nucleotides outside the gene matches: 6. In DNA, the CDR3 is TGTGCCACCAGTGACGGGGGGGGACAGGGGAATGAGCAGTTCTTC. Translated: CATSDGGGQGNEQFF.

The CDR3 sequence is CASSPSNTPNYGYTF. The CDR3 nucleotides are TGTGCCAGCTCACCATCTAACACCCCTAACTATGGCTACACCTTC. The gene calls are TRBV18 and TRBJ1-2; D not certain. This CDR3 comprises 15 residues. Germline V CDR1 and CDR2: KGHSH, LQKENI. Trimming removed 2 bases from V and 0 bases from J, with 10 bases in between. Looking up the rest from reference TRBV18 and TRBJ1-2 gives the full variable domain: NAGVMQNPRHLVRRRGQEARLRCSPMKGHSHVYWYRQLPEEGLKFMVYLQKENIIDESGMPKERFSAEFPKEGPSILRIQQVVRGDSAAYFCASSPSNTPNYGYTFGSGTRLTVV.

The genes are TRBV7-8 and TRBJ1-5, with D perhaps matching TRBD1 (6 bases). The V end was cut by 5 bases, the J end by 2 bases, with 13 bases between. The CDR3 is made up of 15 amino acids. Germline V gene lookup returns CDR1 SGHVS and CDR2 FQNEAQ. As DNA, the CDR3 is TGTGCCAGCAGCACTCTCTCAGGGGGCAATCAGCCCCAGCATTTT. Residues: CASSTLSGGNQPQHF. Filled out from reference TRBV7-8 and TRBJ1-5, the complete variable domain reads GAGVSQSPRYKVAKRGQDVALRCDPISGHVSLFWYQQALGQGPEFLTYFQNEAQLDKSGLPSDRFFAERPEGSVSTLKIQRTQQEDSAVYLCASSTLSGGNQPQHFGDGTRLSIL.

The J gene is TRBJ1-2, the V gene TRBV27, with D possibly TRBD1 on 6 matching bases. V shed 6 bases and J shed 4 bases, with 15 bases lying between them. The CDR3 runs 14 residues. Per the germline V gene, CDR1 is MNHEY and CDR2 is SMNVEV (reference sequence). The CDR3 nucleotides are TGTGCCAGCAGGGGGACATGGCCTATCTATGGCTACACCTTC. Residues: CASRGTWPIYGYTF.